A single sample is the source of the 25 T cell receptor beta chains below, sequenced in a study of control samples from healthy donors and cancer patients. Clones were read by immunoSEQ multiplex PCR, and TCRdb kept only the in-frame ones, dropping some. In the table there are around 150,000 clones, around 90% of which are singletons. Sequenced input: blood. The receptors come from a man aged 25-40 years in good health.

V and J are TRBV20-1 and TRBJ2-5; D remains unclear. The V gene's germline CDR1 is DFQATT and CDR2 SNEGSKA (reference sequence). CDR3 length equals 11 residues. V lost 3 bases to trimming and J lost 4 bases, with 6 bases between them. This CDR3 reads CSASPRETQYF. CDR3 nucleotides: TGCAGTGCTAGCCCCCGAGAGACCCAGTACTTC.

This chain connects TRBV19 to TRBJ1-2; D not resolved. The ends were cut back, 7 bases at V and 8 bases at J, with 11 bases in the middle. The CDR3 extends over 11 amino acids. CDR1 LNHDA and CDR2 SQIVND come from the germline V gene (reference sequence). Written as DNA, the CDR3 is TGTGCCAGTAATCTCGGTAGCGGCTACACCTTC. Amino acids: CASNLGSGYTF.

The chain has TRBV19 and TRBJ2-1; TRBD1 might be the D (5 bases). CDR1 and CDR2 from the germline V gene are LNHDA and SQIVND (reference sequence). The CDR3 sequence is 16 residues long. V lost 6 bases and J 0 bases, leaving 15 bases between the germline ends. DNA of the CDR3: TGTGCCAGTAGCTTACAGGTCCCGAGCTCCTACAATGAGCAGTTCTTC. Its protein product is CASSLQVPSSYNEQFF. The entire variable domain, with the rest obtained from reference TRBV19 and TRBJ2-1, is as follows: DGGITQSPKYLFRKEGQNVTLSCEQNLNHDAMYWYRQDPGQGLRLIYYSQIVNDFQKGDIAEGYSVSREKKESFPLTVTSAQKNPTAFYLCASSLQVPSSYNEQFFGPGTRLTVL.

CDR3 residues: CATSRDTGLSGNTIYF. The CDR3 DNA reads as TGTGCCACCAGCAGAGATACGGGCCTCTCTGGAAACACCATATATTTT. The V and J genes are TRBV15 and TRBJ1-3; no clear D gene. The CDR3 consists of 16 residues. Trimming shortened V by 0 bases and J by 0 bases, and 9 bases separated the two germline ends. From germline, CDR1 is LNHNV and CDR2 YYDKDF (reference sequence).

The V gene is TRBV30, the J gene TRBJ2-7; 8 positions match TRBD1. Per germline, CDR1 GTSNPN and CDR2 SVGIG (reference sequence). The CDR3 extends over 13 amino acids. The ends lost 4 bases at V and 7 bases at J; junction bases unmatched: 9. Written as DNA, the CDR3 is TGTGCCTGGACGGACTCACAGGGGGGAGAGCAGTACTTC. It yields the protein CAWTDSQGGEQYF.

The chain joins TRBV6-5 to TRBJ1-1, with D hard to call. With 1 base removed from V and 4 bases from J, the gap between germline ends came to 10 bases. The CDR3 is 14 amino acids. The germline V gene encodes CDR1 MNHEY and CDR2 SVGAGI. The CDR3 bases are TGTGCCAGCAGTTACTGGCTCCGGGGCACTGAAGCTTTCTTT. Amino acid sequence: CASSYWLRGTEAFF.

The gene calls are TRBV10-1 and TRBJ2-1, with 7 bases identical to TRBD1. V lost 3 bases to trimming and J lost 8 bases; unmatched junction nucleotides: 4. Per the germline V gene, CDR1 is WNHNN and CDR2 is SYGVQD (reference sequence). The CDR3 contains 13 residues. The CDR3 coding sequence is TGCGCCAGCAGTGATCCGAGGGGGCATGAGCAGTTCTTC. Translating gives CASSDPRGHEQFF.

CDR3 protein: CASSLGPTGLGTEAFF. In DNA, the CDR3 is TGTGCCAGCAGCTTAGGGCCCACAGGCCTGGGCACTGAAGCTTTCTTT. J is TRBJ1-1 and V is TRBV7-2; the D gene is possibly TRBD1 (5 bases). The germline CDR1 and CDR2 sequences are SGHTA and FQGNSA. Trimming removed 1 base from V and 4 bases from J, with 16 bases in between. The CDR3 contains 16 residues.

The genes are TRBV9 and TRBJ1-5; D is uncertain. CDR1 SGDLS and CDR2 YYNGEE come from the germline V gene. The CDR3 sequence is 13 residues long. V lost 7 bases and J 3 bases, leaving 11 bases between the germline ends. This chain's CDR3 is CASGPGDNQPQHF. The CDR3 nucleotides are TGTGCCAGCGGCCCAGGAGACAATCAGCCCCAGCATTTT.

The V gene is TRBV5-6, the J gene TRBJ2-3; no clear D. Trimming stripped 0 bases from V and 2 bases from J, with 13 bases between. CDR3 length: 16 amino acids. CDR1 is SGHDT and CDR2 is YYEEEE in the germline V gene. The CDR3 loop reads CASSLVAAPNTDTQYF. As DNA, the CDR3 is TGTGCCAGCAGCTTGGTAGCAGCACCTAACACAGATACGCAGTATTTT.

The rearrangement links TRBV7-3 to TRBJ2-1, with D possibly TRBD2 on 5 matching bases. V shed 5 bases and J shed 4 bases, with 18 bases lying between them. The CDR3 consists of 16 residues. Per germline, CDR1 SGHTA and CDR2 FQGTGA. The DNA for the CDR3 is TGTGCCAGCAGCCCGGGATCAAACCACCTATACAATGAGCAGTTCTTC. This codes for CASSPGSNHLYNEQFF.

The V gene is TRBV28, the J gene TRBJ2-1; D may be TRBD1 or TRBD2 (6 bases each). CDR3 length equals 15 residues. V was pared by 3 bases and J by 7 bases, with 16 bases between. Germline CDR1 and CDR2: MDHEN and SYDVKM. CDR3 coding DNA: TGTGCCAGCAGTTTTAGGGGGTCCGGGAGAAATGAGCAGTTCTTC. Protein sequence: CASSFRGSGRNEQFF.

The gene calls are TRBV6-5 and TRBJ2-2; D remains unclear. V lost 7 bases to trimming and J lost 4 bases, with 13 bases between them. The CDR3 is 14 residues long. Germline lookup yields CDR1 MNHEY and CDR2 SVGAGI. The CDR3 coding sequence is TGTGCCAGCATCCCCAACTCTATCACCGGGGAGCTGTTTTTT. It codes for CASIPNSITGELFF.

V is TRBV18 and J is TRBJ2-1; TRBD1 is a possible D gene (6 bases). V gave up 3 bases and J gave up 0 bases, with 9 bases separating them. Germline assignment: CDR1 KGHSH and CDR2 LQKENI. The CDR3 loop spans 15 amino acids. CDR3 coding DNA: TGTGCCAGCTCACCCGGACAGAGCTCCTACAATGAGCAGTTCTTC. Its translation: CASSPGQSSYNEQFF.

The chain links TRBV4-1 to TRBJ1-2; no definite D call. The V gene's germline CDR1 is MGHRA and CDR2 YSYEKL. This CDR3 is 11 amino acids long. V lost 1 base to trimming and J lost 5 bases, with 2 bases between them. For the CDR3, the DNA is TGCGCCAGCAGCCAAGGGTATGGCTACACCTTC. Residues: CASSQGYGYTF.

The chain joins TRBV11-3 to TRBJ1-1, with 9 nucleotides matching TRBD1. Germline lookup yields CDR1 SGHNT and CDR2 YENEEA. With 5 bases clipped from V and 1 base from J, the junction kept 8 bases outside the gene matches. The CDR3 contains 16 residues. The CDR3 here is CASSIPGTGTNTEAFF. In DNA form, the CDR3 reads TGTGCCAGCAGCATTCCCGGGACAGGGACGAACACTGAAGCTTTCTTT.

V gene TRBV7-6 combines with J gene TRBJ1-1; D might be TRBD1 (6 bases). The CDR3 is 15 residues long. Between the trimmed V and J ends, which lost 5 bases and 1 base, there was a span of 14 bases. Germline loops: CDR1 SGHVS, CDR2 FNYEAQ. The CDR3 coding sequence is TGTGCCAGCAGCCGTTTAAAGGGGGGGAACACTGAAGCTTTCTTT. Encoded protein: CASSRLKGGNTEAFF.

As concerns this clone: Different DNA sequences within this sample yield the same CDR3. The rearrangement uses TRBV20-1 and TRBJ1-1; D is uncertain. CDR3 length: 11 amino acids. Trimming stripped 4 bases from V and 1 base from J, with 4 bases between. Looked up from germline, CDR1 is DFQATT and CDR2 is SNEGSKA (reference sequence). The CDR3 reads CSAIKNTEAFF. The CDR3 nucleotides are TGCAGTGCTATAAAGAACACTGAAGCTTTCTTT.

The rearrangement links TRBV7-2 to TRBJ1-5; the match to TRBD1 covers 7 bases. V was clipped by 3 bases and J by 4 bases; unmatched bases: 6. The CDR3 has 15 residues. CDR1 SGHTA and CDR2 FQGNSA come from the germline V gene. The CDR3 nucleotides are TGTGCCAGCAGCTTGTACAGGGGAATTAATCAGCCCCAGCATTTT. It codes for CASSLYRGINQPQHF.

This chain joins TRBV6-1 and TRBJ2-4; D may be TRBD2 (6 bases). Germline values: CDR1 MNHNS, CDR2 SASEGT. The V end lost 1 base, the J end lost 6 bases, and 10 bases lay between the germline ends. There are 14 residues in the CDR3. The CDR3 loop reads CASSEGLGGNIQYF. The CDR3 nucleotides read TGTGCCAGCAGTGAAGGGTTGGGGGGAAACATTCAGTACTTC.

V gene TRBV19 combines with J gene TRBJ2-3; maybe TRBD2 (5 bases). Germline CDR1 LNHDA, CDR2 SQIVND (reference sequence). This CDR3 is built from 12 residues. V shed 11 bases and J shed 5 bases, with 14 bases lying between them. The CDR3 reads CAASLRGDTQYF. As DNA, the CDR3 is TGTGCCGCTTCCTTACGGGGAGATACGCAGTATTTT.

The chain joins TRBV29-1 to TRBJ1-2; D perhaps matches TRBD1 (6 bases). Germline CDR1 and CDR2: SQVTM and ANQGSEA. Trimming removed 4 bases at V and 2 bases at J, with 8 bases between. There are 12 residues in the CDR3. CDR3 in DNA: TGCAGCGTTGCAACAGGGAACTATGGCTACACCTTC. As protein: CSVATGNYGYTF.

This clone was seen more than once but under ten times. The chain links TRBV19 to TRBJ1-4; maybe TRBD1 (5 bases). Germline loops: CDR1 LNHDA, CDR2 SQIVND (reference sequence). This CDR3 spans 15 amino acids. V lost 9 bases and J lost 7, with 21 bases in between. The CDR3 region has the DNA TGTGCCAGCCGGTCTCAGCAGGGATGGGGTGAAAAACTGTTTTTT. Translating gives CASRSQQGWGEKLFF.

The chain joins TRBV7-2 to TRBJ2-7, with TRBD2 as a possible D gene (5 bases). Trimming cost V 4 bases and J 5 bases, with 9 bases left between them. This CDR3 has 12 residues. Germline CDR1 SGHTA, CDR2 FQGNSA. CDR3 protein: CASSSVRDEQYF. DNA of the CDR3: TGTGCCAGCAGCTCCGTGCGGGACGAGCAGTACTTC.

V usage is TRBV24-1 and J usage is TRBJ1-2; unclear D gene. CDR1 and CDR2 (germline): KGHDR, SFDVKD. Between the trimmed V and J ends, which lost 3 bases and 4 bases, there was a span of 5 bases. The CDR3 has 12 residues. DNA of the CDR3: TGTGCCACCAGTGATCCCCGCTATGGCTACACCTTC. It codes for CATSDPRYGYTF.